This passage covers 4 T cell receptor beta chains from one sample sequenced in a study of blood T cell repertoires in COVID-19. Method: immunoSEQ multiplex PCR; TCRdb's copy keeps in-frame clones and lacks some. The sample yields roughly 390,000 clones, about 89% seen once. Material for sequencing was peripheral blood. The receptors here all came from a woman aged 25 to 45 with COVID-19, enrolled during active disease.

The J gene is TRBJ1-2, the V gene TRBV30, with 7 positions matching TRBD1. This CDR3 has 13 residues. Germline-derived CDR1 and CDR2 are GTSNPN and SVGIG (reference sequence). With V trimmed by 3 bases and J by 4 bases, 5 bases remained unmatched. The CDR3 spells CAWSITGAYGYTF. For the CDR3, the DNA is TGTGCCTGGAGCATAACAGGGGCCTATGGCTACACCTTC.

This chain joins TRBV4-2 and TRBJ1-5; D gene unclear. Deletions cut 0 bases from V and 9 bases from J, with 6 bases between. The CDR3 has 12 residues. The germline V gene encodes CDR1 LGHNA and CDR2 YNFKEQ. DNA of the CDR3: TGTGCCAGCAGCCAAGATTCCCTGCCCCAGCATTTT. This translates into CASSQDSLPQHF.

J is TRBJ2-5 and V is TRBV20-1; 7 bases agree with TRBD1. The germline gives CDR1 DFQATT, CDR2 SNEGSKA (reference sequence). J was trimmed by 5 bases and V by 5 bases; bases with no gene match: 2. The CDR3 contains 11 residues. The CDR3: CSADRVETQYF. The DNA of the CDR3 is TGCAGTGCTGACAGGGTGGAGACCCAGTACTTC.

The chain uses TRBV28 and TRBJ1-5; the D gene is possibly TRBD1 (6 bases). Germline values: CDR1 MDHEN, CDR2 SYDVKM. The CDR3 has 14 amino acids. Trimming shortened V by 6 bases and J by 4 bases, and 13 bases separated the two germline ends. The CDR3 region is CASSRGTKNQPQHF. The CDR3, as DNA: TGTGCCAGCAGCCGTGGGACAAAGAATCAGCCCCAGCATTTT.